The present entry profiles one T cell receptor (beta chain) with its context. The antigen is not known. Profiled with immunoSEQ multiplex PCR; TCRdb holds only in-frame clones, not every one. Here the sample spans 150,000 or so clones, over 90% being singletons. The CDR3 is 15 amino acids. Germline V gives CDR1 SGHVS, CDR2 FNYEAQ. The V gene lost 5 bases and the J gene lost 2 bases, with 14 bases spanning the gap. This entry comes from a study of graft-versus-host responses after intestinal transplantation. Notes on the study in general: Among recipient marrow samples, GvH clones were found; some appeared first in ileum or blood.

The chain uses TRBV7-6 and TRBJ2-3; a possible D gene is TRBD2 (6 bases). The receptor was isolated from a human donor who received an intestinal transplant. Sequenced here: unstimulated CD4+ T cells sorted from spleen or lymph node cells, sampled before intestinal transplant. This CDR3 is CASSPSGVDTDTQYF. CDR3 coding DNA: TGTGCCAGCAGCCCCTCGGGAGTGGACACAGATACGCAGTATTTT.